Shown below are 6 T cell receptor beta chains from a single sample sequenced in a study of cytomegalovirus exposure and HLA in healthy donors. In the PCR, 60 Vbeta and 13 Jbeta primers were used. TCRdb's table, derived via immunoSEQ multiplex PCR, lists solely in-frame clones and lacks some. The profile shows around 230,000 clones, roughly 79% of them singletons. The material sequenced was PBMCs. The source of these receptors is a male donor in good health and CMV-seronegative.

The rearrangement links TRBV19 to TRBJ2-3; 8 bases map to TRBD1. Germline loops: CDR1 LNHDA, CDR2 SQIVND (reference sequence). This CDR3 is 15 amino acids long. J gave up 2 bases and V 5 bases, and 6 bases lay outside the gene matches. The CDR3 here is CASSLRQGNTDTQYF. The CDR3 region has the DNA TGTGCCAGTAGTCTACGACAGGGGAACACAGATACGCAGTATTTT. Supplemented by reference TRBV19 and TRBJ2-3, the full variable domain reads DGGITQSPKYLFRKEGQNVTLSCEQNLNHDAMYWYRQDPGQGLRLIYYSQIVNDFQKGDIAEGYSVSREKKESFPLTVTSAQKNPTAFYLCASSLRQGNTDTQYFGPGTRLTVL.

The chain uses TRBV19 and TRBJ2-2, with unresolved D. Germline CDR1 reads LNHDA; CDR2 reads SQIVND (reference sequence). The CDR3 spans 12 residues. Trimming removed 5 bases from V and 6 bases from J, with 7 bases in between. The CDR3 DNA is TGTGCCAGTAGTCTGCGGTCCGGGGAGCTGTTTTTT. Residues: CASSLRSGELFF.

This chain connects TRBV2 to TRBJ2-5; 10 bases match TRBD1. J gave up 1 base and V 1 base, and 3 bases lay outside the gene matches. The CDR3 runs 16 residues. Germline assignment: CDR1 SNHLY and CDR2 FYNNEI. In DNA, the CDR3 is TGTGCCAGCAGTGAAGGTCGACAGGGGGCCCAAGAGACCCAGTACTTC. Residues: CASSEGRQGAQETQYF.

The chain links TRBV7-2 to TRBJ1-5; 7 bases match TRBD1. Per germline, CDR1 SGHTA and CDR2 FQGNSA. V lost 1 base, J lost 6 bases, and 6 bases stayed unmatched. This CDR3 is 15 amino acids long. The CDR3 loop reads CASSLDRGSSQPQHF. In DNA, the CDR3 is TGTGCCAGCAGCTTAGACAGGGGATCGAGTCAGCCCCAGCATTTT.

V is TRBV5-1 and J is TRBJ2-1; a weak D match, TRBD1 (6 bases). CDR3 length: 12 amino acids. V shed 3 bases and J shed 7 bases, with 8 bases lying between them. CDR1 is SGHRS, CDR2 YFSETQ, per germline. The CDR3 region has the DNA TGCGCCAGCAGCTCAACAGGGAATGAGCAGTTCTTC. Residues: CASSSTGNEQFF.

V and J are TRBV7-2 and TRBJ1-2; no definite D call. V shed 5 bases and J shed 3 bases, with 16 bases lying between them. The CDR3 is made up of 15 amino acids. Germline loops: CDR1 SGHTA, CDR2 FQGNSA. This CDR3 reads CASSLGPKRDYGYTF. CDR3 coding DNA: TGTGCCAGCAGCCTAGGACCCAAGAGGGACTATGGCTACACCTTC.